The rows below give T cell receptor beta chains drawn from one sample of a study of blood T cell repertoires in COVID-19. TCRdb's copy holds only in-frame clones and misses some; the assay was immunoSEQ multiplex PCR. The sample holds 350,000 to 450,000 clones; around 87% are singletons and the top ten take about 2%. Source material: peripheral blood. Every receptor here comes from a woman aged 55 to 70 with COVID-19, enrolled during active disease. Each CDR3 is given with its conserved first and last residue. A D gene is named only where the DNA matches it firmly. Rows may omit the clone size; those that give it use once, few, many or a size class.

CDR3nt: TGCGCCAGCAGCTTGGAGGGCGGCAGGCGGGGAAGTGAAAAACTGTTTTTT; CDR3aa: CASSLEGGRRGSEKLFF; j_gene: TRBJ1-4; abundance: NA; v_gene: TRBV5-1; d_gene: NA
CDR3nt: TGTGCCATCAGTGAACTCGGAGAGACCCAGTACTTC; CDR3aa: CAISELGETQYF; j_gene: TRBJ2-5; abundance: NA; v_gene: TRBV10-3; d_gene: NA
CDR3nt: TGTGCCAGCTCACCGGGCCTCAACACTGAAGCTTTCTTT; CDR3aa: CASSPGLNTEAFF; j_gene: TRBJ1-1; abundance: NA; v_gene: TRBV18; d_gene: NA
CDR3nt: TGTGCCAGCAGTTTAAGTACGGGACACGGATATGGCTACACCTTC; CDR3aa: CASSLSTGHGYGYTF; j_gene: TRBJ1-2; abundance: NA; v_gene: TRBV28; d_gene: NA
CDR3nt: TGTGCCAGTACCCCACGCGACAGGGGACATCAGCCCCAGCATTTT; CDR3aa: CASTPRDRGHQPQHF; j_gene: TRBJ1-5; abundance: NA; v_gene: TRBV19; d_gene: TRBD1
CDR3nt: TGCAGCGTTGAGTCCAGGACAGATACGCAGTATTTT; CDR3aa: CSVESRTDTQYF; j_gene: TRBJ2-3; abundance: NA; v_gene: TRBV29-1; d_gene: NA
CDR3nt: TGTGCCAGCAGTCCTCCGACAGGGGGCTACGAGCAGTACTTC; CDR3aa: CASSPPTGGYEQYF; j_gene: TRBJ2-7; abundance: NA; v_gene: TRBV28; d_gene: TRBD1
CDR3nt: TGTGCCAGCAGCCTATCCGGAGAGACCCAGTACTTC; CDR3aa: CASSLSGETQYF; j_gene: TRBJ2-5; abundance: few; v_gene: TRBV7-2; d_gene: NA
CDR3nt: TGTGCCAGCTGCCGCGGGGGCTCCGGAAACACCATATATTTT; CDR3aa: CASCRGGSGNTIYF; j_gene: TRBJ1-3; abundance: few; v_gene: TRBV19; d_gene: NA
CDR3nt: TGTGCCAGCAGTTACCAGGGGCAATATGGCTACACCTTC; CDR3aa: CASSYQGQYGYTF; j_gene: TRBJ1-2; abundance: NA; v_gene: TRBV6-5; d_gene: NA
CDR3nt: TGTGCCAGCAGCCCTACTAGCTACCAAGAGACCCAGTACTTC; CDR3aa: CASSPTSYQETQYF; j_gene: TRBJ2-5; abundance: NA; v_gene: TRBV3-1/TRBV3-2; d_gene: NA
CDR3nt: TGTGCCAGCACCCAGGGGGGACAGGGCCTCTACGAGCAGTACTTC; CDR3aa: CASTQGGQGLYEQYF; j_gene: TRBJ2-7; abundance: NA; v_gene: TRBV2; d_gene: TRBD1
CDR3nt: TGTGCCAGCAGCTCCCCAAGGAGCTCCTACAATGAGCAGTTCTTC; CDR3aa: CASSSPRSSYNEQFF; j_gene: TRBJ2-1; abundance: NA; v_gene: TRBV7-9; d_gene: NA
CDR3nt: TGTGCCAGCAGTCCCAGTAAATGGACAGGCGATCAAGAGACCCAGTACTTC; CDR3aa: CASSPSKWTGDQETQYF; j_gene: TRBJ2-5; abundance: NA; v_gene: TRBV25-1; d_gene: TRBD1
CDR3nt: TGTGCCAGCAGTTATGGGGATACAAGCGGGTCCGGGGAGCTGTTTTTT; CDR3aa: CASSYGDTSGSGELFF; j_gene: TRBJ2-2; abundance: NA; v_gene: TRBV6-5; d_gene: NA
CDR3nt: TGTGCCAGCAGTTCGGGGTATAGCGGCGCCTACAATGAGCAGTTCTTC; CDR3aa: CASSSGYSGAYNEQFF; j_gene: TRBJ2-1; abundance: NA; v_gene: TRBV28; d_gene: NA
CDR3nt: TGTGCCAGCAGCAAAGCGGACAGGGGTAGTCAGCCCCAGCATTTT; CDR3aa: CASSKADRGSQPQHF; j_gene: TRBJ1-5; abundance: few; v_gene: TRBV21-1; d_gene: NA
CDR3nt: TGTGCCAGCAGCCCCTATGGGACAGCCGGGCTTGGCTACACCTTC; CDR3aa: CASSPYGTAGLGYTF; j_gene: TRBJ1-2; abundance: NA; v_gene: TRBV9; d_gene: TRBD1
CDR3nt: TGTGCCAGTACCAAAGGGGAACAGCCGAACACTGAAGCTTTCTTT; CDR3aa: CASTKGEQPNTEAFF; j_gene: TRBJ1-1; abundance: NA; v_gene: TRBV19; d_gene: NA
CDR3nt: TGTGCCAGCAGTGAATGGGGCAGGGATTATGGCTACACCTTC; CDR3aa: CASSEWGRDYGYTF; j_gene: TRBJ1-2; abundance: NA; v_gene: TRBV2; d_gene: NA
CDR3nt: TGTGCCAGCAGCTTAACGACAGCAAATGAGCAGTTCTTC; CDR3aa: CASSLTTANEQFF; j_gene: TRBJ2-1; abundance: NA; v_gene: TRBV7-7; d_gene: NA
CDR3nt: TGTGCCAGTAGTATCGGGGGGAGTTCTGGAAACACCATATATTTT; CDR3aa: CASSIGGSSGNTIYF; j_gene: TRBJ1-3; abundance: NA; v_gene: TRBV19; d_gene: NA
CDR3nt: TGTGCCAGCAGTGACCCCCAACCGGGAGGTGAAAAACTGTTTTTT; CDR3aa: CASSDPQPGGEKLFF; j_gene: TRBJ1-4; abundance: once; v_gene: TRBV2; d_gene: NA
CDR3nt: TGTGCCAGCAGCCCTACCATCCCCGATGAAAAACTGTTTTTT; CDR3aa: CASSPTIPDEKLFF; j_gene: TRBJ1-4; abundance: NA; v_gene: TRBV7-4; d_gene: NA
CDR3nt: TGTGCCAGCAGCTTAAACGGTGCGACAGGTCAAGAGACCCAGTACTTC; CDR3aa: CASSLNGATGQETQYF; j_gene: TRBJ2-5; abundance: NA; v_gene: TRBV7-3; d_gene: NA
CDR3nt: TGTGCCAGCAGGTTGGGTCGCGGGCAGTACTTC; CDR3aa: CASRLGRGQYF; j_gene: TRBJ2-7; abundance: NA; v_gene: TRBV28; d_gene: NA
CDR3nt: TGTGCCAGCAGTCCTCAGGGGCCGTTTCACTATGGCTACACCTTC; CDR3aa: CASSPQGPFHYGYTF; j_gene: TRBJ1-2; abundance: NA; v_gene: TRBV27; d_gene: NA
CDR3nt: TGTGCCAGTAGTTACGGGTTCAACACCGGGGAGCTGTTTTTT; CDR3aa: CASSYGFNTGELFF; j_gene: TRBJ2-2; abundance: NA; v_gene: TRBV19; d_gene: NA
CDR3nt: TGTGCCAGCAGTGAGTGGGAGTGGGACAGGGCGAACGAGCAGTACTTC; CDR3aa: CASSEWEWDRANEQYF; j_gene: TRBJ2-7; abundance: NA; v_gene: TRBV25-1; d_gene: TRBD1
CDR3nt: TGTGCCAGTAGTATAACCGGGACTGGGTACAATGAGCAGTTCTTC; CDR3aa: CASSITGTGYNEQFF; j_gene: TRBJ2-1; abundance: NA; v_gene: TRBV19; d_gene: NA
CDR3nt: TGTGCCAGCAGCTCTCCTAACTACAATGAGCAGTTCTTC; CDR3aa: CASSSPNYNEQFF; j_gene: TRBJ2-1; abundance: NA; v_gene: TRBV7-9; d_gene: NA
CDR3nt: TGCAGCGTCGAAGGACACGACTATGGCTACACCTTC; CDR3aa: CSVEGHDYGYTF; j_gene: TRBJ1-2; abundance: NA; v_gene: TRBV29-1; d_gene: NA
CDR3nt: TGTGCCAGCAGCTTAATACCGGGTAACACCATATATTTT; CDR3aa: CASSLIPGNTIYF; j_gene: TRBJ1-3; abundance: NA; v_gene: TRBV7-3; d_gene: NA
CDR3nt: TGTGCCAGCTCACCTCTAGCGGGAAGGGACTACGAGCAGTACTTC; CDR3aa: CASSPLAGRDYEQYF; j_gene: TRBJ2-7; abundance: NA; v_gene: TRBV18; d_gene: TRBD2
CDR3nt: TGTGCCAGCAGCCCTCCGGACAGGTCCACTGAAGCTTTCTTT; CDR3aa: CASSPPDRSTEAFF; j_gene: TRBJ1-1; abundance: NA; v_gene: TRBV9; d_gene: TRBD1
CDR3nt: TGTGCCAGCAGTGAACGGGACAGATATAATTCACCCCTCCACTTT; CDR3aa: CASSERDRYNSPLHF; j_gene: TRBJ1-6; abundance: NA; v_gene: TRBV2; d_gene: TRBD1
CDR3nt: TGTGCCAGCAGCTTGGGACAGGGGGCGGAAAAACTGTTTTTT; CDR3aa: CASSLGQGAEKLFF; j_gene: TRBJ1-4; abundance: NA; v_gene: TRBV7-8; d_gene: TRBD1
CDR3nt: TGTGCCAGCTCACCAGCGGGTCTGGGACACTCTGGGGCCAACGTCCTGACTTTC; CDR3aa: CASSPAGLGHSGANVLTF; j_gene: TRBJ2-6; abundance: NA; v_gene: TRBV18; d_gene: NA
CDR3nt: TGTGCCAGCAGTTCTACCCGCAACAGCGGAAAACTGTTTTTT; CDR3aa: CASSSTRNSGKLFF; j_gene: TRBJ1-4; abundance: few; v_gene: TRBV27; d_gene: NA
CDR3nt: TGTGCCAGCAGCGCGGACAGGGCATCTGGAAACACCATATATTTT; CDR3aa: CASSADRASGNTIYF; j_gene: TRBJ1-3; abundance: NA; v_gene: TRBV6-5; d_gene: TRBD1
CDR3nt: TGTGCCAGCAGTGAAAGCCCCAGGGCGAGGGAGCAGTACTTC; CDR3aa: CASSESPRAREQYF; j_gene: TRBJ2-7; abundance: once; v_gene: TRBV25-1; d_gene: NA
CDR3nt: TGTGCCAGCAGCTTAGCGCGGGGGGCCCGCTATGGCTACACCTTC; CDR3aa: CASSLARGARYGYTF; j_gene: TRBJ1-2; abundance: NA; v_gene: TRBV7-8; d_gene: NA
CDR3nt: TGTGCCAGCAGCCAAGATCGGGACTCCCATTGGACCCAGTACTTC; CDR3aa: CASSQDRDSHWTQYF; j_gene: TRBJ2-5; abundance: NA; v_gene: TRBV4-2; d_gene: NA
CDR3nt: TGTGCCAGCAGTTTTTATAGCAATCAGCCCCAGCATTTT; CDR3aa: CASSFYSNQPQHF; j_gene: TRBJ1-5; abundance: NA; v_gene: TRBV6-5; d_gene: NA
CDR3nt: TGTGCCAGCAGCCCCCAAGCAGGGTTTGAGAATCAGCCCCAGCATTTT; CDR3aa: CASSPQAGFENQPQHF; j_gene: TRBJ1-5; abundance: NA; v_gene: TRBV5-5; d_gene: NA
CDR3nt: TGCGCCAGCAGCTTGGCGACAGGGGGTCACAATGAGCAGTTCTTC; CDR3aa: CASSLATGGHNEQFF; j_gene: TRBJ2-1; abundance: NA; v_gene: TRBV5-1; d_gene: TRBD1
CDR3nt: TGTGCCAGCAGTCCACAGGGGGTCCACGAGCAGTACTTC; CDR3aa: CASSPQGVHEQYF; j_gene: TRBJ2-7; abundance: NA; v_gene: TRBV7-9; d_gene: TRBD1
CDR3nt: TGTGCCAGCAGGCCGGGACAGGGCTGGTCCACTGAAGCTTTCTTT; CDR3aa: CASRPGQGWSTEAFF; j_gene: TRBJ1-1; abundance: NA; v_gene: TRBV6-5; d_gene: TRBD1
CDR3nt: TGTGCCAGCACACCGGAGGGGGATACTAGCGGGGGGGCCCCTCCCAGCGCAGATACGCAGTATTTT; CDR3aa: CASTPEGDTSGGAPPSADTQYF; j_gene: TRBJ2-3; abundance: NA; v_gene: TRBV21-1; d_gene: NA
CDR3nt: TGTGCCAGCAGTTACGAGGGGGAATCACCCCTCCACTTT; CDR3aa: CASSYEGESPLHF; j_gene: TRBJ1-6; abundance: NA; v_gene: TRBV6-5; d_gene: NA
CDR3nt: TGTGCCAGCAGCTTAGCTATGGCAGGGCGGTCAGACGATGGCTACACCTTC; CDR3aa: CASSLAMAGRSDDGYTF; j_gene: TRBJ1-2; abundance: NA; v_gene: TRBV7-8; d_gene: NA